The clone carrying this T cell receptor beta chain occurred many times. Its antigen is unidentified. The cDNA was produced through 5'RACE with 10-nucleotide random UMIs. TCRdb re-derived calls from the 5' RACE reads in MiXCR, one entry per CDR3 protein. The data show under 130,000 distinct CDR3 sequences, about 10% seen once. The entry originates in a study of neurological immune-mediated disorders. Regarding the study as a whole: The level of TCR clonal expansion was highest in patients with HTLV-1-associated myelopathy and lowest in multiple sclerosis, where it fell below the level seen in healthy controls. Sharing of CDR3 amino acid sequences among expanded clones across subjects was absent, suggesting private repertoires in all groups.

The CDR3 is made up of 13 amino acids. Trimming stripped 4 bases from V and 7 bases from J, with 11 bases between. Germline CDR1 SGHTA, CDR2 FQGNSA. Noted time point: longitudinal time-point 3. Libraries used 2 million unsorted PBMCs kept frozen in RNAlater. The sequencing input was PBMCs. The chain employs TRBV7-2 and TRBJ2-1; no reliable D call. The TCR sequence derives from a female donor with HTLV-1-associated myelopathy (HAM/TSP). The CDR3: CASSSGPENEQFF. CDR3 sequence (DNA): TGTGCCAGCAGCTCCGGACCCGAAAATGAGCAGTTCTTC.